Presented here are 4 T cell receptor beta chains from one specimen sequenced in a study of cytomegalovirus exposure and HLA in healthy donors. Repertoires were generated with immunoSEQ multiplex PCR, while TCRdb's copy carries only in-frame clones and drops some. The data show some 210,000 clones, roughly 87% seen once. Sequenced: PBMCs. All receptors come from a woman between 18 and 29 years old in good health and CMV-seropositive.

This sequence joins TRBV5-1 and TRBJ2-2; TRBD2 matches 8 bases. CDR3 length equals 14 residues. Germline assignment: CDR1 SGHRS and CDR2 YFSETQ. Trimming cost V 5 bases and J 1 base; bases outside gene matches: 1. The CDR3: CASSTSGNTGELFF. CDR3 DNA sequence: TGCGCCAGCAGTACTAGCGGGAACACCGGGGAGCTGTTTTTT.

For the CDR3, the DNA is TGTGCCTGGAGTGTCGGGGGATTGCACCAGCCCCAGCATTTT. This translates into CAWSVGGLHQPQHF. The chain is built from TRBV30 and TRBJ1-5; D possibly corresponds to TRBD1 (5 bases). The CDR3 contains 14 residues. V lost 0 bases and J 7 bases, leaving 13 bases between the germline ends. Germline CDR1 reads GTSNPN; CDR2 reads SVGIG (reference sequence). Combining the CDR3 with reference TRBV30 and TRBJ1-5 gives the whole variable domain SQTIHQWPATLVQPVGSPLSLECTVEGTSNPNLYWYRQAAGRGLQLLFYSVGIGQISSEVPQNLSASRPQDRQFILSSKKLLLSDSGFYLCAWSVGGLHQPQHFGDGTRLSIL.

This chain joins TRBV19 and TRBJ1-1; 7 bases match TRBD1. There are 14 residues in the CDR3. Per germline, CDR1 LNHDA and CDR2 SQIVND (reference sequence). With 6 bases clipped from V and 4 bases from J, the junction kept 8 bases outside the gene matches. The CDR3 loop reads CASSPGTVATEAFF. The CDR3 bases are TGTGCCAGTAGCCCTGGGACAGTTGCCACTGAAGCTTTCTTT.

V gene TRBV27 combines with J gene TRBJ2-7, with 16 positions matching TRBD2. With 3 bases clipped from V and 5 bases from J, the junction kept 10 bases outside the gene matches. This CDR3 contains 18 residues. From germline, CDR1 is MNHEY and CDR2 SMNVEV (reference sequence). The CDR3 DNA reads as TGTGCCAGCAGTTTGGGACTAGCGGGAGGGCCAGACAGCCACGAGCAGTACTTC. It codes for CASSLGLAGGPDSHEQYF.